The 10 T cell receptor beta chains listed next were all sequenced from one sample in a study of blood T cell repertoires in COVID-19 (dated by TCRdb to the early 2020s). Preparation of the library involved the immunoSEQ multiplex PCR assay. Imported from immuneACCESS, the table was reduced by TCRdb to in-frame sequences with V and J called. These copies leave out some clones; in studies compared against another copy, an unresolved V gene accounts for under half, and the cause of the remainder is not known. Across this sample there are under 300,000 clones, with 85% to 90% seen only once. The ten largest clones capture over 2% of the sample. Sequencing input: PBMCs or T cells enriched from blood (not recorded which). The receptors shown here come from a woman aged 18 to 35 who had recovered from COVID-19.

V and J are TRBV28 and TRBJ1-2; no clear D gene. CDR1 and CDR2 from the germline V gene are MDHEN and SYDVKM. The CDR3 has 12 residues. Trimming left V 4 bases short and J 7 bases short, with 10 bases between. This chain's CDR3 is CASSSEGVGYTF. CDR3 nucleotide sequence: TGTGCCAGCAGTTCGGAGGGTGTTGGCTACACCTTC.

The genes are TRBV7-9 and TRBJ2-5, with unresolved D. Trimming removed 5 bases from V and 3 bases from J, with 10 bases in between. The germline V gene has CDR1 SEHNR and CDR2 FQNEAQ (reference sequence). This CDR3 comprises 13 residues. CDR3 sequence: CASSAPPEETQYF. CDR3 bases: TGTGCCAGCAGCGCCCCCCCGGAAGAGACCCAGTACTTC.

This clone was seen only a few times. J is TRBJ2-7 and V is TRBV5-6; maybe TRBD1 (6 bases). V was pared by 6 bases and J by 4 bases, with 17 bases between. Germline-derived CDR1 and CDR2 are SGHDT and YYEEEE. The CDR3 is made up of 14 amino acids. The CDR3 DNA sequence: TGTGCCAGCACCCCGGGACAAGGGATTTACGAGCAGTACTTC. This sequence encodes CASTPGQGIYEQYF.

V is TRBV6-5 and J is TRBJ2-5; weak D call: TRBD1 (5 bases). The CDR3 runs to 14 residues. Trimming stripped 2 bases from V and 3 bases from J, with 10 bases between. Germline lookup yields CDR1 MNHEY and CDR2 SVGAGI. CDR3 coding DNA: TGTGCCAGCAGTTACGGGGCAGGGAAAGAGACCCAGTACTTC. It specifies CASSYGAGKETQYF.

The V call is TRBV5-1, the J call TRBJ2-7; 7 bases fit TRBD1. Trimming at V came to 1 base and at J to 1 base, leaving 8 bases not matched to a gene. The CDR3 consists of 16 residues. Germline V CDR1 and CDR2: SGHRS, YFSETQ. The CDR3 DNA reads TGCGCCAGCAGCTTGACGCCCGGGACAGCTTCCTACGAGCAGTACTTC. Translating it yields CASSLTPGTASYEQYF.

V gene TRBV6-5 combines with J gene TRBJ2-7; TRBD1 agrees at 9 bases. V gave up 6 bases and J gave up 4 bases; unmatched junction bases: 7. CDR1 is MNHEY and CDR2 is SVGAGI in the germline V gene. The CDR3 loop spans 14 amino acids. The CDR3 bases are TGTGCCAGCAGACCGATAGGACAGGGGTACGAGCAGTACTTC. Residues: CASRPIGQGYEQYF.

This clone was seen only once. The V gene is TRBV2, the J gene TRBJ2-2; the match to TRBD1 covers 7 bases. Looked up from germline, CDR1 is SNHLY and CDR2 is FYNNEI. This CDR3 has 15 amino acids. V was pared by 6 bases and J by 0 bases, with 4 bases of the junction left unmatched. The CDR3 loop reads CASRKGTANTGELFF. The CDR3 DNA reads as TGTGCCAGCAGAAAAGGGACAGCGAACACCGGGGAGCTGTTTTTT.

This rearrangement joins TRBV28 to TRBJ2-1; 13 bases fit TRBD2. V lost 5 bases and J lost 8; bases outside the gene matches: 3. Germline lookup yields CDR1 MDHEN and CDR2 SYDVKM. The CDR3 loop spans 14 amino acids. The CDR3 region is CASSGTSGVDEQFF. For the CDR3, the DNA is TGTGCCAGCAGTGGGACTAGCGGGGTCGATGAGCAGTTCTTC.

CDR3 in amino acids: CAWSSSSGGANTEAFF. CDR3 nucleotide sequence: TGTGCCTGGAGTTCATCTTCGGGGGGAGCGAACACTGAAGCTTTCTTT. This rearrangement joins TRBV30 to TRBJ1-1; D is possibly TRBD1 (5 bases). V was cut by 2 bases and J by 1 base, with 17 bases left in between. The germline CDR1 and CDR2 sequences are GTSNPN and SVGIG (reference sequence). This CDR3 spans 16 amino acids.

The chain couples TRBV19 to TRBJ2-7; TRBD1 aligns across 9 bases. The J segment lost 0 bases and the V segment lost 5 bases, leaving 14 bases of the junction unmatched. CDR1 and CDR2 from the germline V gene are LNHDA and SQIVND (reference sequence). The CDR3 length is 18 residues. The DNA for the CDR3 is TGTGCCAGTAGTGCCCGCCGTTCCGGGACAGGGATCTCCTACGAGCAGTACTTC. It translates to CASSARRSGTGISYEQYF.